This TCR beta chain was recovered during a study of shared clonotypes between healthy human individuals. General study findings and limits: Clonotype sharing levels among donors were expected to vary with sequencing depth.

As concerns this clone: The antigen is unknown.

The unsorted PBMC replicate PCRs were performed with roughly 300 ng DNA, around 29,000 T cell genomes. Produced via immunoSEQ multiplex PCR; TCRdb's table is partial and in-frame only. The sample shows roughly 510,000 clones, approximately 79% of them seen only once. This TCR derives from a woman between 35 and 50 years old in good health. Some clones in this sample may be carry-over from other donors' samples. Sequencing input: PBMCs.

CDR3 coding DNA: TGTGCCAGCAGTCCTCTGGACAGGGGGCTACGAAATGAGCAGTTCTTC. Translated, it gives CASSPLDRGLRNEQFF. The chain recombines TRBV28 with TRBJ2-1; the match to TRBD1 covers 11 bases. The CDR3 has 16 residues. V lost 5 bases and J lost 7; bases outside the gene matches: 10. Germline V gene sequence: CDR1 MDHEN, CDR2 SYDVKM.